Listed below are T cell receptor beta chains from one sample, sequenced in a study of identical twins. TCRdb re-analysed the 5' RACE reads in MiXCR, keeping a single row per CDR3 protein. This sample has about 200,000 distinct CDR3 sequences, with approximately 10% found just once. Sequencing was carried out using memory T cells sorted from blood. These receptors were taken from a man between 50 and 59 years old in good health. Each CDR3 is given with its conserved first and last residue. The order of the fields is CDR3 length, V gene, CDR3 protein.

>13|TRBV7-9
CASILGGVETQYF
>11|TRBV6-2/TRBV6-3
CASSYQGAQYF
>14|TRBV5-1
CASSSLGGADTQYF
>12|TRBV12-3/TRBV12-4
CASSLGPDEQYF
>15|TRBV7-7
CASSQGQGDGYEQYF
>15|TRBV5-1
CASSLTPQAPNEQFF
>15|TRBV4-1
CASSQDQGPVTTQYF
>15|TRBV5-5
CASSFTGGSGNTIYF
>20|TRBV12-3/TRBV12-4
CASSYRRIPKTSGNTDTQYF
>15|TRBV7-3
CASSPFTTSTDTQYF